This record concerns one T cell receptor (beta chain) sequence. Its antigen remains unknown. Without the conserved terminal phenylalanine or tryptophan, this CDR3 likely stems from a read error. The limits of the CDR3 on the DNA are not certain, so only TCRdb's listed CDR3 is given. Treatment indicated: roughly 18 received Ad26.COV2.S at low or high dose, single or two shots; about five received placebo; per-sample allocation not given. Sampling took place 63 days after the first vaccine or placebo injection. Both ends counted, the CDR3 spans 13 residues. The data were obtained in a study of Ad26.COV2.S vaccination and SARS-CoV-2 variants. Study context: A COV1001 Ad26.COV2.S trial-arm participant provided the sample.

Findings and limits, study-wide: Comparability of non-spike TCR breadth was observed across vaccine and placebo recipients. An underestimation of total T cell responses may have resulted from the TCR breadth and depth analyses.

The table came from immunoSEQ multiplex PCR; TCRdb's copy has only in-frame clones and leaves some out. This table has about 350,000 clones, 88% appearing once. The sample was peripheral blood, taken in a trial of Ad26.COV2.S vaccine versus placebo. This sequence originates from a person between 18 and 65 years old who received the Ad26.COV2.S COVID-19 vaccine or a placebo. The chain has TRBV12-3 or TRBV12-4 and TRBJ2-4; the table names TRBD1, a call not compared with the DNA. The CDR3 here is CASSMNPDRAAYL.